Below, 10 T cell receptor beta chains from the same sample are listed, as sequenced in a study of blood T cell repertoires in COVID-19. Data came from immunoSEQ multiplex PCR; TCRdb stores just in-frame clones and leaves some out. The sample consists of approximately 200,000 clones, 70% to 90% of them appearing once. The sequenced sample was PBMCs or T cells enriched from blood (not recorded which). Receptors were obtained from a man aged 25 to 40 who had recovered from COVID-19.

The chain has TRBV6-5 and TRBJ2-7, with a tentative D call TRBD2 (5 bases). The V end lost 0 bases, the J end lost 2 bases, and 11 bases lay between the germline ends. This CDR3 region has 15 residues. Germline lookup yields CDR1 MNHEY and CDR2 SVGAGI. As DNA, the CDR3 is TGTGCCAGCAGTTACTCCCGGGGAAGGGCCTACGAGCAGTACTTC. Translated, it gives CASSYSRGRAYEQYF.

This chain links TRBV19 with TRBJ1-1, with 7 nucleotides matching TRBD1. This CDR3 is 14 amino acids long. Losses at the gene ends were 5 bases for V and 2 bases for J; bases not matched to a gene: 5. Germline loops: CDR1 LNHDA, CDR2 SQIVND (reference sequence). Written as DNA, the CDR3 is TGTGCCAGTAGTGTGACAGGGCTAAACACTGAAGCTTTCTTT. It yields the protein CASSVTGLNTEAFF.

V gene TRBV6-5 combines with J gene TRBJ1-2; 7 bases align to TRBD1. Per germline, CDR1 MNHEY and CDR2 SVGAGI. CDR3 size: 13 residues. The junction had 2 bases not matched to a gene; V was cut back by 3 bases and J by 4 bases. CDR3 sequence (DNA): TGTGCCAGCAGTTATAGGGGGCCCTATGGCTACACCTTC. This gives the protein CASSYRGPYGYTF.

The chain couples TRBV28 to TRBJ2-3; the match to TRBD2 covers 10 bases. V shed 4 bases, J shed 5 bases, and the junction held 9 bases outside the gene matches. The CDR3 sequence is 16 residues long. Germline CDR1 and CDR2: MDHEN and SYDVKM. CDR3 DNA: TGTGCCAGCAGTTCAGCAGCGGGAGGGGAGCTAGATACGCAGTATTTT. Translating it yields CASSSAAGGELDTQYF.

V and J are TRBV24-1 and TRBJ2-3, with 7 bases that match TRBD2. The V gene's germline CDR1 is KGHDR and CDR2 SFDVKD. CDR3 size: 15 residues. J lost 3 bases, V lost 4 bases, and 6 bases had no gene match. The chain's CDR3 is CATSDPGLPTDTQYF. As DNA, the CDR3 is TGTGCCACCAGTGACCCGGGACTACCAACAGATACGCAGTATTTT.

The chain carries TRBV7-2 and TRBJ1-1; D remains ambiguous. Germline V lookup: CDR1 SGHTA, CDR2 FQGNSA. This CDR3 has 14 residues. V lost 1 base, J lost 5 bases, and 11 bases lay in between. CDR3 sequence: CASSLGTTGTEAFF. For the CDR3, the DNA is TGTGCCAGCAGCTTAGGGACCACGGGGACTGAAGCTTTCTTT.

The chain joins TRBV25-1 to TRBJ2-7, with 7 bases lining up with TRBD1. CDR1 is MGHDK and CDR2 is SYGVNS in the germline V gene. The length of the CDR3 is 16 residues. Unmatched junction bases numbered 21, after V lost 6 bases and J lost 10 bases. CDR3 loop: CASSDARGTDLRGQYF. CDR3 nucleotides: TGTGCCAGCAGCGACGCAAGGGGGACAGACCTACGAGGACAGTACTTC.

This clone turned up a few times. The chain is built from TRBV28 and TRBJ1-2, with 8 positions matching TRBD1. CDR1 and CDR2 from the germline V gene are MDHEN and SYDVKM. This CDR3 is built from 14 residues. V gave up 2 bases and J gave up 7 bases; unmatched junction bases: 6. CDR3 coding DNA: TGTGCCAGCAGTTTAGGCCAGGGGGCAGGTGGCTACACCTTC. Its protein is CASSLGQGAGGYTF.

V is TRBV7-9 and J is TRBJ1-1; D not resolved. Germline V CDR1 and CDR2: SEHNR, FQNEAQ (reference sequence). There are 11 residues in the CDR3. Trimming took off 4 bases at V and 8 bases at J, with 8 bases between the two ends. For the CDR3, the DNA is TGTGCCAGCAGCTCCGGTTTAGAAGCTTTCTTT. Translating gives CASSSGLEAFF.

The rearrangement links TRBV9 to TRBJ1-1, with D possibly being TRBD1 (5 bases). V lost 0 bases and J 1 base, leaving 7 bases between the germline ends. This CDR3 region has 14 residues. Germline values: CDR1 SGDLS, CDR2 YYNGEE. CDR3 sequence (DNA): TGTGCCAGCAGCGTAGACACAGGGAACACTGAAGCTTTCTTT. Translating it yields CASSVDTGNTEAFF.